This TCR beta chain was recorded in a study of blood T cell repertoires in COVID-19. Background on the study: Spain, Italy and the United States supplied samples that represented acute and convalescent COVID-19. PBMCs, B-cell-depleted T cells, or T cells provided the cDNA or gDNA that made up the material.

In the original analysis: Reference gene primers were amplified, and this amplification served to estimate nucleated cell counts. The table came from immunoSEQ multiplex PCR; TCRdb's copy has only in-frame clones and leaves some out. V and J calls and clone size are given by that table; D and trimming were obtained from the DNA. The table lists about 150,000 clones, roughly 83% of them singletons. The Seattle patients joined while their infection was active and were tracked longitudinally afterward. Trimming at V came to 5 bases and at J to 0 bases, leaving 10 bases not matched to a gene. Germline V lookup: CDR1 LNHDA, CDR2 SQIVND (reference sequence). The CDR3 covers 17 residues.

The sequence was obtained from a woman aged 55-69 years with COVID-19, enrolled during active disease. Sequencing was performed on peripheral blood. J is TRBJ1-3 and V is TRBV19; the match to TRBD1 covers 7 bases. CDR3 region: CASSPPTGTFSGNTIYF. In DNA form, the CDR3 reads TGTGCCAGTAGTCCCCCGACAGGGACCTTCTCTGGAAACACCATATATTTT.